The clone carrying this T cell receptor (beta chain) has just one count. Its cognate antigen is unknown. Deletions cut 6 bases from V and 10 bases from J, with 24 bases between. Germline CDR1 SQVTM, CDR2 ANQGSEA. The CDR3 runs to 14 residues. This entry is derived from a study of T cell responses to AZD1222 COVID-19 vaccine. At the level of the study: Second-dose intervals near 4 or 12 weeks were combined.

Study results and caveats: Clonal diversity was possibly underestimated; the donors were predominantly white British and more often female. Across spike, vaccine-associated CD4 TCRs were found, dominant at 160-218 and 743-854. Repertoire sampling was restricted to post-peak T cell response timepoints.

TCRdb keeps only in-frame clones here, not all; method: immunoSEQ multiplex PCR. The table has 160,000 or so clones, roughly 91% seen once. The chain links TRBV29-1 to TRBJ1-2; no clear D gene. Sequenced material: peripheral blood, taken on day 0 of AZD1222 vaccination. This clonotype was obtained from an adult in good health. CDR3 in amino acids: CSVLIRGGGKFYTF. CDR3 DNA sequence: TGCAGCGTCCTTATCCGTGGTGGAGGGAAATTCTACACCTTC.